The 14 T cell receptor beta chains reported below all come from one sample, sequenced in a study of cytomegalovirus exposure and HLA in healthy donors. PCR employed 60 Vbeta and 13 Jbeta primers. TCRdb's copy holds only in-frame clones and misses some; the assay was immunoSEQ multiplex PCR. The sample contains approximately 110,000 clones, 60% to 70% of which appear only once. Sequencing was done on a sample of PBMCs. These receptors originate from a man aged 25 to 45 in good health and CMV-seropositive.

This rearrangement joins TRBV6-1 to TRBJ2-1, with 7 bases that match TRBD1. The V gene end was trimmed by 3 bases and the J gene end by 12 bases; junction bases not matched to a gene: 2. CDR1 is MNHNS and CDR2 is SASEGT in the germline V gene. CDR3 length: 11 amino acids. DNA for the CDR3: TGTGCCAGCAGTGACCGGGACAGGCAGTTCTTC. This codes for CASSDRDRQFF.

This clone was observed a few times. The chain is built from TRBV6-5 and TRBJ1-2; 7 bases fit TRBD1. The CDR3 has 14 amino acids. The trim removed 8 bases at V and 5 bases at J, leaving 11 bases unmatched. Germline V CDR1 and CDR2: MNHEY, SVGAGI. Written as DNA, the CDR3 is TGTGCCAGCCGTGGTCCCGGGACAGCGTATGGCTACACCTTC. This gives the protein CASRGPGTAYGYTF.

This clone has only one observation. The rearrangement links TRBV29-1 to TRBJ1-5; weak D call: TRBD1 (5 bases). This CDR3 has 13 amino acids. Germline assignment: CDR1 SQVTM and CDR2 ANQGSEA. Trimming shortened V by 4 bases and J by 7 bases, and 14 bases separated the two germline ends. In DNA, the CDR3 is TGCAGCGTTGCAGACGACAGAAACCAGCCCCAGCATTTT. It specifies CSVADDRNQPQHF.

The chain combines TRBV19 with TRBJ2-5; the D is unclear. TRBJ2-7 explains the end of the DNA better; the J call may be wrong. The CDR3 length is 13 residues. From germline, CDR1 is LNHDA and CDR2 SQIVND (reference sequence). CDR3 nucleotide sequence: TGTGCCAGTAGTATCAAGACCGGGTACGAGCAGTACTTC. Translation gives CASSIKTGYEQYF.

The chain combines TRBV5-1 with TRBJ2-7; D gene unclear. Germline V lookup: CDR1 SGHRS, CDR2 YFSETQ. CDR3 length equals 12 residues. V was pared by 7 bases and J by 6 bases, with 14 bases between. The CDR3: CASAAQGGEQYF. The CDR3 DNA follows: TGCGCCAGCGCCGCGCAAGGCGGCGAGCAGTACTTC.

This rearrangement joins TRBV29-1 to TRBJ2-2, with D unclear. Germline-derived CDR1 and CDR2 are SQVTM and ANQGSEA. V lost 1 base, J lost 10 bases, and 16 bases lay in between. The CDR3 spans 14 residues. CDR3 region: CSVEARSSSEELFF. The DNA of the CDR3 is TGCAGCGTTGAAGCGAGGTCTAGTTCAGAGGAGCTGTTTTTT.

This chain uses TRBV4-1 with TRBJ2-7; 7 nucleotides agree with TRBD2. The germline V gene encodes CDR1 MGHRA and CDR2 YSYEKL. V lost 4 bases to trimming and J lost 2 bases; unmatched junction nucleotides: 5. The CDR3 length is 14 residues. The CDR3 coding sequence is TGCGCCAGCAGCCCATCACTAGCGACCTACGAGCAGTACTTC. This gives the protein CASSPSLATYEQYF.

V is TRBV27 and J is TRBJ2-5, with a tentative D call TRBD1 (7 bases). There are 18 residues in the CDR3. The germline V gene encodes CDR1 MNHEY and CDR2 SMNVEV (reference sequence). V shed 2 bases and J shed 0 bases, with 19 bases lying between them. CDR3 nucleotide sequence: TGTGCCAGCAGTTTAGTTAACCGGGGGACAGAGTACCAAGAGACCCAGTACTTC. It translates to CASSLVNRGTEYQETQYF.

This clone has only a few counts. The CDR3 DNA is TGCGCCAGCGAGAGAAATATTAATTCACCCCTCCACTTT. It specifies CASERNINSPLHF. The rearrangement links TRBV10-1 to TRBJ1-6; D is unclear. The CDR3 runs 13 residues. V lost 8 bases and J 6 bases, leaving 11 bases between the germline ends. Looked up from germline, CDR1 is WNHNN and CDR2 is SYGVQD (reference sequence).

The rearrangement links TRBV27 to TRBJ2-7, with 8 nucleotides matching TRBD2. The CDR3 sequence is 15 residues long. Germline trimming cut 2 bases from V and 4 bases from J; bases unmatched to any gene: 7. Germline V gene data show CDR1 as MNHEY and CDR2 as SMNVEV (reference sequence). CDR3 DNA sequence: TGTGCCAGCAGTTTAGTACAAGCGGGGGTGTACGAGCAGTACTTC. Protein product: CASSLVQAGVYEQYF.

For the CDR3, the DNA is TGTGCCAGTGGGGGCAGCCTCTCTGGAAACACCATATATTTT. Its translation is CASGGSLSGNTIYF. This chain joins TRBV7-2 and TRBJ1-3; tentative D call: TRBD1 (6 bases). Trimming stripped 9 bases from V and 0 bases from J, with 12 bases between. The CDR3 consists of 14 residues. Germline-derived CDR1 and CDR2 are SGHTA and FQGNSA.

This chain links TRBV2 with TRBJ1-6, with D possibly being TRBD1 (6 bases). The CDR3 has 13 residues. V was shortened by 7 bases and J by 4 bases, with 8 bases between the two germline ends. The germline CDR1 and CDR2 sequences are SNHLY and FYNNEI. The CDR3 sequence: CASKGDYNSPLHF. The DNA of the CDR3 is TGTGCCAGCAAGGGGGATTATAATTCACCCCTCCACTTT.

The chain recombines TRBV2 with TRBJ2-1, with 8 bases matching TRBD1. V shed 6 bases, J shed 7 bases, and the junction held 11 bases outside the gene matches. CDR3 length: 15 amino acids. From germline, CDR1 is SNHLY and CDR2 FYNNEI. CDR3 sequence reads: CASSPFSGGENEQFF. CDR3 nucleotides: TGTGCCAGCAGCCCCTTTTCAGGGGGCGAGAATGAGCAGTTCTTC.

The rearrangement joins TRBV11-2 to TRBJ2-5, with 8 nucleotides matching TRBD2. Germline CDR1 and CDR2: SGHAT and FQNNGV. The CDR3 contains 16 residues. The V gene end was trimmed by 1 base and the J gene end by 4 bases; junction bases not matched to a gene: 8. CDR3 region: CASSLGGSGEGETQYF. CDR3 in DNA: TGTGCCAGCAGCTTAGGTGGTAGCGGGGAAGGAGAGACCCAGTACTTC.